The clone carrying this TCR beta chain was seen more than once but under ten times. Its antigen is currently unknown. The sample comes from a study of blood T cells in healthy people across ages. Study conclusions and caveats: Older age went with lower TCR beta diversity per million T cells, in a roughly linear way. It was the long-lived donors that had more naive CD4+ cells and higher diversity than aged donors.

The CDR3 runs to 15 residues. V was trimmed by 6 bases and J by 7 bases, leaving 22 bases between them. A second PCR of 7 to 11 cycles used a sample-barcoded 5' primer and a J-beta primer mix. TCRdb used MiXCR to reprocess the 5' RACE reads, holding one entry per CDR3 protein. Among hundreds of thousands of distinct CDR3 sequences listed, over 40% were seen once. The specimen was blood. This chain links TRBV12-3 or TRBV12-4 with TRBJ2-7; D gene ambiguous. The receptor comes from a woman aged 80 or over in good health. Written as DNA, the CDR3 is TGTGCCAGCAGGCAAACGCCGAGCTCCTACAATGAGCAGTACTTC. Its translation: CASRQTPSSYNEQYF.